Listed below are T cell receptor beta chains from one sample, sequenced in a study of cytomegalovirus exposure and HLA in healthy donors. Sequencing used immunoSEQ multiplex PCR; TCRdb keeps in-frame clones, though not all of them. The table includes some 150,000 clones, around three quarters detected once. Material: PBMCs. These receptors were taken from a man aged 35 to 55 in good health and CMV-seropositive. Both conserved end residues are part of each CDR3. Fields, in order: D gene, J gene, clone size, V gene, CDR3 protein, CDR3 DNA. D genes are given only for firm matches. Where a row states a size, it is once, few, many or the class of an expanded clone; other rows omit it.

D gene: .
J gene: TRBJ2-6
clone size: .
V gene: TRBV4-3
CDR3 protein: CASSQDGPSGANVLTF
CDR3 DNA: TGCGCCAGCAGCCAAGATGGGCCATCTGGGGCCAACGTCCTGACTTTC

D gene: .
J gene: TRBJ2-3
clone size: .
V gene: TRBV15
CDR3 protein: CATRDFGSTGTDTQYF
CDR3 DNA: TGTGCCACCAGGGATTTTGGGAGTACGGGCACAGATACGCAGTATTTT

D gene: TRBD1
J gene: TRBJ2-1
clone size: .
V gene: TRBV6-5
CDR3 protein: CASSRTGGNEQFF
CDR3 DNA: TGTGCCAGCAGCCGGACAGGGGGCAATGAGCAGTTCTTC

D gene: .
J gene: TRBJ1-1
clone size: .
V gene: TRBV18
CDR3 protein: CASSPRWEMNTEAFF
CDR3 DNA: TGTGCCAGCTCACCACGGTGGGAGATGAACACTGAAGCTTTCTTT

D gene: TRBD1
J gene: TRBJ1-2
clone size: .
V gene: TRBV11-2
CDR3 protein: CASSPGTGRGYGYTF
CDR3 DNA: TGTGCCAGCAGCCCCGGGACAGGAAGGGGCTATGGCTACACCTTC

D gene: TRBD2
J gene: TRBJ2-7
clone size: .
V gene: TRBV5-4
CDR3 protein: CASRPSGRFPYEQYF
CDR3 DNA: TGTGCCAGCAGGCCTAGCGGGAGGTTTCCCTACGAGCAGTACTTC

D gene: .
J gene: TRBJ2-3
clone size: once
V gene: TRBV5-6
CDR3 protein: CASSLRGSTDTQYF
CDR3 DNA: TGTGCCAGCAGCTTGAGAGGGAGCACAGATACGCAGTATTTT

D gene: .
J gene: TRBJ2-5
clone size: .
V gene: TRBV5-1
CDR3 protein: CATADSPQETQYF
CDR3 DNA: TGCGCCACCGCGGACAGTCCACAAGAGACCCAGTACTTC

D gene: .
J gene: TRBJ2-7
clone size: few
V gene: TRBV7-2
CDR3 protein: CASSLAGSGSYEQYF
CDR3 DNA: TGTGCCAGCAGCTTAGCAGGGAGTGGAAGCTACGAGCAGTACTTC

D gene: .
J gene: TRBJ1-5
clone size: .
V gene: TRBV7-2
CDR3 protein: CASSQTGLGNQPQHF
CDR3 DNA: TGTGCCAGCAGCCAAACAGGGCTAGGCAATCAGCCCCAGCATTTT

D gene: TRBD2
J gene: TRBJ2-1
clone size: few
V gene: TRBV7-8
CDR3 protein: CASSLNPSGSTYSEQFF
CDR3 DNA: TGTGCCAGCAGCCTAAACCCTAGCGGGAGTACCTATAGTGAGCAGTTCTTC

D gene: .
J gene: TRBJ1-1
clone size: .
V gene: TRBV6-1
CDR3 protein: CASSEARAFF
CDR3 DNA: TGTGCCAGCAGCGAAGCGCGAGCTTTCTTT

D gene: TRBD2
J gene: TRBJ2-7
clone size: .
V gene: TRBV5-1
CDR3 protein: CASSSVAGVLYEQYF
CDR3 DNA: TGCGCCAGCAGCTCCGTAGCGGGAGTACTGTACGAGCAGTACTTC

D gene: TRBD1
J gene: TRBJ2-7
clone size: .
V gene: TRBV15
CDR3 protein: CATSSWGQGAYEQYF
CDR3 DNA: TGTGCCACCAGCTCCTGGGGACAGGGGGCCTACGAGCAGTACTTC

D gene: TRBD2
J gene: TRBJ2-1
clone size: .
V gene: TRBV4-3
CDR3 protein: CASSQAGLADSNEQFF
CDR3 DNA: TGCGCCAGCAGCCAAGCTGGACTAGCGGACAGCAATGAGCAGTTCTTC

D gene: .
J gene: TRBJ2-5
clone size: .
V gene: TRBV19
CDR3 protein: CASRSSALQETQYF
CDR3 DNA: TGTGCCAGTAGATCTAGCGCCCTACAAGAGACCCAGTACTTC

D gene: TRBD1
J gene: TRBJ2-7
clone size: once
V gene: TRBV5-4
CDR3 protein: CASGMAGTGGSEQYF
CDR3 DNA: TGTGCCAGCGGCATGGCGGGGACAGGGGGAAGCGAGCAGTACTTC

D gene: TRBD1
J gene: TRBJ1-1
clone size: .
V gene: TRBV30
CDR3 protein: CAWGSGTGTTEAFF
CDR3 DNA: TGTGCCTGGGGCTCCGGGACAGGTACGACTGAAGCTTTCTTT

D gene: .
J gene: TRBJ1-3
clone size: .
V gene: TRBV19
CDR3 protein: CAKNLRASRNTIYF
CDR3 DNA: TGTGCAAAGAACCTCAGGGCCTCCAGAAACACCATATATTTT

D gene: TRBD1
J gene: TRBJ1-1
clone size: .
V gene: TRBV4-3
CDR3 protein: CASSQDPPGTGGYRTEAFF
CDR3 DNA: TGCGCCAGCAGCCAAGATCCCCCGGGGACAGGGGGCTATCGGACTGAAGCTTTCTTT

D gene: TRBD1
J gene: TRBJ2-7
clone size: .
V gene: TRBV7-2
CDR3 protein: CASSLRESGQVPTYEQYF
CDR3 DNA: TGTGCCAGCAGCTTAAGGGAATCGGGACAGGTTCCCACCTACGAGCAGTACTTC

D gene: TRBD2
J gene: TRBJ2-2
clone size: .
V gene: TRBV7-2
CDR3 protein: CASSYLASGRVRTGELFF
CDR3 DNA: TGTGCCAGCAGCTACCTCGCTAGCGGGAGGGTACGGACCGGGGAGCTGTTTTTT

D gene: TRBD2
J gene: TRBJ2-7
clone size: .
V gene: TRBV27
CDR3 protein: CASGPASGNTYEQYF
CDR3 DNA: TGTGCCAGCGGTCCAGCTAGCGGGAATACCTACGAGCAGTACTTC

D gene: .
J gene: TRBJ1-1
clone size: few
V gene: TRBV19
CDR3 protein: CASSPWTQLNTEAFF
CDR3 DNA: TGTGCCAGTAGTCCATGGACACAGCTGAACACTGAAGCTTTCTTT

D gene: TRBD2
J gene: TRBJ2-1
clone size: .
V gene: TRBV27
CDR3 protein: CASSPLAGDNEQFF
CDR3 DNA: TGTGCCAGCAGTCCCTTAGCGGGAGACAATGAGCAGTTCTTC

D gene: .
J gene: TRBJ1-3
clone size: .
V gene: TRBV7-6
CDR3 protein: CASSAQAKLNTIYF
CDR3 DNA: TGTGCCAGCAGCGCACAGGCGAAGTTAAACACCATATATTTT

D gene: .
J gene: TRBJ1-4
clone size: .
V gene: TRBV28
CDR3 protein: CASSPWSGTRKKLFF
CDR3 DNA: TGTGCCAGCAGTCCTTGGTCAGGGACAAGGAAAAAACTGTTTTTT

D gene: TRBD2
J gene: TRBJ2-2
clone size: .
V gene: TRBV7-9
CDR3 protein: CANGGLAGAGELFF
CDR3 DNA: TGTGCCAACGGGGGACTAGCGGGAGCGGGGGAGCTGTTTTTT

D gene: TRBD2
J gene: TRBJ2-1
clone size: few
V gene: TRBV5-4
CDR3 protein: CASSLRVAGSYNEQFF
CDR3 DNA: TGTGCCAGCAGCTTGAGGGTAGCGGGATCCTACAATGAGCAGTTCTTC

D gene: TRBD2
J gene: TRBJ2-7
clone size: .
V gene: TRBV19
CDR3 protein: CASSPGTSLSLDEQYF
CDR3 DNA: TGTGCCAGTAGTCCAGGGACTAGTCTTTCTCTCGACGAGCAGTACTTC

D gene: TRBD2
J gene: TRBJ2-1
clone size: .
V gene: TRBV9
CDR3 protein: CASSVGLAGAWEQFF
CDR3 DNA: TGTGCCAGCAGCGTAGGTCTAGCGGGAGCATGGGAGCAGTTCTTC

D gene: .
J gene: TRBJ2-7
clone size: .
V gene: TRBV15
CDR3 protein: CATSRAVYGGQYF
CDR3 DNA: TGTGCCACCAGCAGAGCGGTCTACGGGGGGCAGTACTTC

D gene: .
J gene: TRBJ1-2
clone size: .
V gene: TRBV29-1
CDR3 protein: CSAYSSGYTF
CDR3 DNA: TGCAGCGCTTATTCGAGCGGCTACACCTTC

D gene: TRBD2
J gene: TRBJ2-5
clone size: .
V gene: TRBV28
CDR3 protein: CASSLSLAGAQETQYF
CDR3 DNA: TGTGCCAGCAGTTTATCGTTAGCGGGAGCCCAAGAGACCCAGTACTTC

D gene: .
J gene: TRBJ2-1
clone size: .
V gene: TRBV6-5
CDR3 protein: CASSYDDSYNEQFF
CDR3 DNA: TGTGCCAGCAGTTACGACGACTCTTACAATGAGCAGTTCTTC

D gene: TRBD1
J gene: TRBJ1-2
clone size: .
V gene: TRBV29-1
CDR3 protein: CSVDEGQENGYTF
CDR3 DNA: TGCAGCGTTGATGAGGGACAGGAGAATGGCTACACCTTC

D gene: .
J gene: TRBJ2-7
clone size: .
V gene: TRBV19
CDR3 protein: CASSISLQRTYEQYF
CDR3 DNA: TGTGCCAGTAGTATATCCCTCCAGCGAACTTACGAGCAGTACTTC

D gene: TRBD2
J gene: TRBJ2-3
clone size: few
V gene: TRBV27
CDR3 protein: CASTSGGRTDTQYF
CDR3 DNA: TGTGCCAGCACCTCTGGCGGGAGAACCGATACGCAGTATTTT

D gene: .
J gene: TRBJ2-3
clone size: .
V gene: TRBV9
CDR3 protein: CASSSHSRGGSSADTQYF
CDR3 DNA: TGTGCCAGCAGCTCTCACTCTAGAGGGGGTTCATCCGCAGATACGCAGTATTTT

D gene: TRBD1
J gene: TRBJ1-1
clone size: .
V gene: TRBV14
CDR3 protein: CASSQDRTGEDEAFF
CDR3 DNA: TGTGCCAGCAGCCAAGATAGGACAGGCGAGGATGAAGCTTTCTTT

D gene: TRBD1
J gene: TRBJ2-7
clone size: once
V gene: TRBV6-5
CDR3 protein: CASSGGQGLREQYF
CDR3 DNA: TGTGCCAGCAGTGGGGGACAGGGGCTGAGGGAGCAGTACTTC

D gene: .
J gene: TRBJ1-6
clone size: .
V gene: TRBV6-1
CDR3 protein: CASSDKSTGRAYNSPLHF
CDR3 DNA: TGTGCCAGCAGTGACAAGAGCACAGGGAGGGCCTATAATTCACCCCTCCACTTT

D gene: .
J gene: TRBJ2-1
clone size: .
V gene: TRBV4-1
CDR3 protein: CASSQTDRRANEQFF
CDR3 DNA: TGCGCCAGCAGCCAAACCGACCGCCGAGCGAATGAGCAGTTCTTC

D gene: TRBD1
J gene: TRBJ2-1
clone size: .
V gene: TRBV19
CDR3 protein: CASSPWTGFRNEQFF
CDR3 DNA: TGTGCCAGTAGTCCTTGGACAGGGTTCAGGAATGAGCAGTTCTTC

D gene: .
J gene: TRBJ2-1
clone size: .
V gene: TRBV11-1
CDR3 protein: CASSFSGGDSKQQFF
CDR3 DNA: TGTGCCAGCAGCTTTAGCGGAGGGGACTCCAAGCAGCAGTTCTTC

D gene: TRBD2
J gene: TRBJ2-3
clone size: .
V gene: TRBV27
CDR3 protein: CASSLMGGIGTDTQYF
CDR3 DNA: TGTGCCAGCAGTTTAATGGGGGGGATTGGAACAGATACGCAGTATTTT

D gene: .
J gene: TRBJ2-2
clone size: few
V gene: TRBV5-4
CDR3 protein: CASSPGGTANTGELFF
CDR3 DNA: TGTGCCAGCAGCCCGGGCGGGACAGCGAACACCGGGGAGCTGTTTTTT

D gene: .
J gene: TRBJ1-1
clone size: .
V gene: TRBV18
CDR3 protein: CASSPRGGPLDTEAFF
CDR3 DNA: TGTGCCAGCTCACCACGCGGGGGCCCCCTGGACACTGAAGCTTTCTTT

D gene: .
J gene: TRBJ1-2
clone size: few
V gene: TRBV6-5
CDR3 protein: CATTGFGPNDGYTF
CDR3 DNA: TGTGCCACTACAGGGTTTGGGCCTAATGATGGCTACACCTTC

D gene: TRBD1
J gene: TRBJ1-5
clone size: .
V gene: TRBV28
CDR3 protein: CASRLIQGGQPQHF
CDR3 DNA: TGTGCCAGCAGACTAATCCAGGGGGGTCAGCCCCAGCATTTT

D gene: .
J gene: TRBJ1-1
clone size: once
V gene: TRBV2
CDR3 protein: CASSEASVNTEAFF
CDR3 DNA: TGTGCCAGCAGTGAAGCTTCAGTGAACACTGAAGCTTTCTTT

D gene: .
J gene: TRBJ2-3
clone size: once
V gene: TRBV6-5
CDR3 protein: CASSYLNRYTDTQYF
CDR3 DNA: TGTGCCAGCAGTTACCTTAACCGCTACACAGATACGCAGTATTTT

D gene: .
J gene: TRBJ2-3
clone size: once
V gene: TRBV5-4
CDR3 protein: CASRLSTDTQYF
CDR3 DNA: TGTGCCAGCAGACTGAGCACAGATACGCAGTATTTT

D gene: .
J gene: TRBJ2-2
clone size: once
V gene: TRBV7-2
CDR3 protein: CASSSRTKSGELFF
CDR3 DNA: TGTGCCAGCAGCTCACGGACTAAAAGCGGGGAGCTGTTTTTT

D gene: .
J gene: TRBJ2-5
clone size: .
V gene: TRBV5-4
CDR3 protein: CASSHWDSQETQYF
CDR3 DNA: TGTGCCAGCAGCCACTGGGACTCCCAAGAGACCCAGTACTTC

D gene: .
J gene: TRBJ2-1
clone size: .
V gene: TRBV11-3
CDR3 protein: CASSPGVATNEQFF
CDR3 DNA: TGTGCCAGCAGTCCAGGGGTCGCTACCAATGAGCAGTTCTTC

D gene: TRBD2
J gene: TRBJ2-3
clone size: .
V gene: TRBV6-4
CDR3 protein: CASSTTSLDTQYF
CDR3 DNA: TGTGCCAGCAGCACGACTAGCTTGGATACGCAGTATTTT

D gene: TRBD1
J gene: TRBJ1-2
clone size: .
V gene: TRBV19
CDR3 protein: CASIRSTGDTYGYTF
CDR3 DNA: TGTGCCAGTATACGGTCGACAGGGGACACCTATGGCTACACCTTC

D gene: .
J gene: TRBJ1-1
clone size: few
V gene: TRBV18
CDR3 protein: CASSPPNREVSEAFF
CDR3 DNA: TGTGCCAGCTCACCACCGAACAGGGAAGTATCTGAAGCTTTCTTT